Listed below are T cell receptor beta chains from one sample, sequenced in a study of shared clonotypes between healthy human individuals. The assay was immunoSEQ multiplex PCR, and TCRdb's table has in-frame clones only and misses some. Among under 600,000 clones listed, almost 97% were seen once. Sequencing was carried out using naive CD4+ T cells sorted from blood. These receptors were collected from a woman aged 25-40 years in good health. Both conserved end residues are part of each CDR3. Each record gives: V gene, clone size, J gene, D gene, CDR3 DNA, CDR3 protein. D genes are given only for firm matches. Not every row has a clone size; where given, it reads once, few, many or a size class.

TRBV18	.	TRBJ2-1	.	TGTGCCAGCTCACTCCTCGACAATGAGCAGTTCTTC	CASSLLDNEQFF
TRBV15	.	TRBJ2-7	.	TGTGCCACCAGCAGAGAAGGGGCGTACGAGCAGTACTTC	CATSREGAYEQYF
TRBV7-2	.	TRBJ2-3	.	TGTGCCAGCAGCACCCGCACAGATACGCAGTATTTT	CASSTRTDTQYF
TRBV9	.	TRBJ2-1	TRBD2	TGTGCCAGCAGCGTTTTAGGATCCGGACTAGCGGACTCCTCCTACAATGAGCAGTTCTTC	CASSVLGSGLADSSYNEQFF
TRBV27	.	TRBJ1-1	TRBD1	TGTGCCAGCAGTTCCCGGGACAGGGTAGGTCGCACTGAAGCTTTCTTT	CASSSRDRVGRTEAFF
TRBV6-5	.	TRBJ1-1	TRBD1	TGTGCCAGCAGTTACGCGGACAGGGGGCTGGAAGCTTTCTTT	CASSYADRGLEAFF
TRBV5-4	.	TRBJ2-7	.	TGTGCCAGCAGCTTAGACAGTAACTCCTACGAGCAGTACTTC	CASSLDSNSYEQYF
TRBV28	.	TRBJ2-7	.	TGTGCCAGCAGTCCGGGACGAGGCTACGAGCAGTACTTC	CASSPGRGYEQYF
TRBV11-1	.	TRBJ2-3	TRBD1	TGTGCCAGCAGCTCACAGGGGACCACAGATACGCAGTATTTT	CASSSQGTTDTQYF
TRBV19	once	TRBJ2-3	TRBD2	TGTGCCAGTAGTACTAGCGGGAGGGATACGCAGTATTTT	CASSTSGRDTQYF
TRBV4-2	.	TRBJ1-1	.	TGTGCCAGCAGCCAAGGGGGCGGAGACCCGTTCGATTTCTTT	CASSQGGGDPFDFF
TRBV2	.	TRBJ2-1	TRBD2	TGTGCCAGCCCGGCAAAACCGGGACTAGCGGGAGCTACGGCTTACAATGAGCAGTTCTTC	CASPAKPGLAGATAYNEQFF
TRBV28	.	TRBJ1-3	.	TGTGCCAGCAGTTCGGGGTCAGTGGCTGGAAACACCATATATTTT	CASSSGSVAGNTIYF
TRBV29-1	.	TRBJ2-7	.	TGCAGCGTTGATGGCTTTGGTGGCTCCTACGAGCAGTACTTC	CSVDGFGGSYEQYF
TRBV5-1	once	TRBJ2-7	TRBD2	TGCGCCAGCAGTTCACTAGCGGGAGGGCTTCCCTACGAGCAGTACTTC	CASSSLAGGLPYEQYF
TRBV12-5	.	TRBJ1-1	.	TGTGCTAGTGCCCCGTCCGCGAGGGCTGAAGCTTTCTTT	CASAPSARAEAFF
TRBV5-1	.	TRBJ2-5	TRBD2	TGCGCCAGCAGCTTTGTAGCGGGAGAGACCCAGTACTTC	CASSFVAGETQYF
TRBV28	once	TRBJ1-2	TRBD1	TGTGCCAGCAGTTTACCGACTACAGGGGACTATGGCTACACCTTC	CASSLPTTGDYGYTF
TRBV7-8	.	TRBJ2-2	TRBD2	TGTGCCAGCAGGACCCGAAGGGTAGCGGGAGGGCCGAGTTCCGGGGAGCTGTTTTTT	CASRTRRVAGGPSSGELFF
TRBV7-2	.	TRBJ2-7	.	TGTGCCAGCAGCTTAGTCGGCCAAGTATACGAGCAGTACTTC	CASSLVGQVYEQYF
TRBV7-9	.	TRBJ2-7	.	TGTGCCAGCAGCCCCCCAAGCAGCGAGCAGTACTTC	CASSPPSSEQYF
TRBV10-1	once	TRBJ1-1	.	TGCGCCAGCAGTGGTAACTTGAACACTGAAGCTTTCTTT	CASSGNLNTEAFF
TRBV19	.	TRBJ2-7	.	TGTGCCAGTAGTATTTTTTACGACAGCTACGAGCAGTACTTC	CASSIFYDSYEQYF
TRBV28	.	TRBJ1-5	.	TGTGCCAGCAGACAAAGACAGCCACATCAGCCCCAGCATTTT	CASRQRQPHQPQHF
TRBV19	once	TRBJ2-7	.	TGTGCCAGTAGTCAACAGGGTAGCTACGAGCAGTACTTC	CASSQQGSYEQYF
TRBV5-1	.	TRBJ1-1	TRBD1	TGCGCCAGCAGCTTACAGGGGGCCGGCACTGAAGCTTTCTTT	CASSLQGAGTEAFF
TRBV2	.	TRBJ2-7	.	TGTGCCAGCAGTGAACCGGGCATGGACTACGAGCAGTACTTC	CASSEPGMDYEQYF
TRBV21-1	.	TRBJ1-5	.	TGTGCCAGCAGACCCGAGGGACACTCCAATCAGCCCCAGCATTTT	CASRPEGHSNQPQHF
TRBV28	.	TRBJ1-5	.	TGTGCCAGCAGTTCCGGCAATCAGCCCCAGCATTTT	CASSSGNQPQHF